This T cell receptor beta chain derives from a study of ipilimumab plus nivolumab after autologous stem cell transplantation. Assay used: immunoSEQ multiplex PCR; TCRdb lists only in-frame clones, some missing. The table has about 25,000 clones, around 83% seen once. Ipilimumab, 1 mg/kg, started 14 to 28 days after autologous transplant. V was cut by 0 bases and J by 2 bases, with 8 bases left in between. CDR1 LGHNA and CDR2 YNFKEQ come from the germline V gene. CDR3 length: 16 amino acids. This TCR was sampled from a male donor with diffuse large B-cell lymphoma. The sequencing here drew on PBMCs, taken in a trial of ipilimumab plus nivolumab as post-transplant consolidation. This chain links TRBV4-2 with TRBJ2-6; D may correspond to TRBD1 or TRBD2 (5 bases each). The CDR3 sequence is CASSQEGTPGANVLTF. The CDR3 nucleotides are TGTGCCAGCAGCCAAGAGGGGACGCCTGGGGCCAACGTCCTGACTTTC.